A single sample gave rise to the 20 T cell receptor beta chains below, sequenced in a study of CD8 T cells in Susac syndrome. Reverse transcription used about 0.45 to 1 ug RNA and random hexamers. Each CDR3 protein is one row after TCRdb ran MiXCR on the immunoSEQ multiplex PCR reads. The repertoire holds about 280,000 distinct CDR3 sequences, roughly 81% seen once, with approximately 0.11% in the top ten. Specimen: CD8+ T cells from PBMCs. The receptor source for this set is a human donor with multiple sclerosis.

The chain carries TRBV4-1 and TRBJ2-1, with 7 bases identical to TRBD2. There are 15 residues in the CDR3. In germline, CDR1 is MGHRA, CDR2 YSYEKL. Trimming removed 0 bases from V and 8 bases from J; junction bases left unmatched: 7. In nucleotides, the CDR3 is TGCGCCAGCAGCCAAGATCGGGACTATCGTTATGAGCAGTTCTTC. Translation: CASSQDRDYRYEQFF.

The V gene is TRBV12-3 or TRBV12-4, the J gene TRBJ2-3; TRBD2 matches 7 bases. The CDR3 contains 19 residues. The junction had 22 bases not matched to a gene; V was cut back by 8 bases and J by 2 bases. The CDR3 bases are TGTGCCAGCCGAAAACGGAACGGGAGGCCCGAATTGTACACAGATACGCAGTATTTT. It encodes CASRKRNGRPELYTDTQYF.

The chain is built from TRBV2 and TRBJ2-5; D possibly corresponds to TRBD2 (6 bases). The V end lost 6 bases, the J end lost 5 bases, and 16 bases lay between the germline ends. CDR1 and CDR2 from the germline V gene are SNHLY and FYNNEI. The CDR3 contains 14 residues. The DNA for the CDR3 is TGTGCCAGCAGAGTCGGACTATCCGAGGAGACCCAGTACTTC. It is translated as CASRVGLSEETQYF.

This chain joins TRBV11-2 and TRBJ2-1, with 7 bases lining up with TRBD2. Germline loops: CDR1 SGHAT, CDR2 FQNNGV. With 4 bases clipped from V and 6 bases from J, the junction kept 15 bases outside the gene matches. The CDR3 runs to 17 residues. The CDR3 protein is CASSSDRGGGLGNEQFF. For the CDR3, the DNA is TGTGCCAGCAGCTCCGACCGTGGGGGGGGTTTGGGCAATGAGCAGTTCTTC.

This chain uses TRBV3-1 with TRBJ2-4; D call uncertain. This CDR3 is 17 amino acids long. Per the germline V gene, CDR1 is LGHDT and CDR2 is YNNKEL (reference sequence). Trimming left V 1 base short and J 0 bases short, with 13 bases between. The CDR3 loop reads CASSQVKGPIAKNIQYF. For the CDR3, the DNA is TGTGCCAGCAGCCAAGTCAAGGGTCCTATAGCCAAAAACATTCAGTACTTC.

The rearrangement joins TRBV5-1 to TRBJ2-1; a weak D match, TRBD2 (5 bases). Germline lookup yields CDR1 SGHRS and CDR2 YFSETQ. Deletions cut 3 bases from V and 9 bases from J, with 16 bases between. The CDR3 contains 14 residues. The CDR3 reads CASSWNGREGEQFF. The DNA for the CDR3 is TGCGCCAGCAGCTGGAACGGACGAGAGGGTGAGCAGTTCTTC.

This chain connects TRBV27 to TRBJ2-1; TRBD2 agrees at 7 bases. The CDR3 length is 16 residues. Germline assignment: CDR1 MNHEY and CDR2 SMNVEV (reference sequence). The V gene end was trimmed by 5 bases and the J gene end by 7 bases; junction bases not matched to a gene: 14. Written as DNA, the CDR3 is TGTGCCAGCAGTCCTATAGGGGCGGGAGTGTCAAATGAGCAGTTCTTC. Residues: CASSPIGAGVSNEQFF.

This chain links TRBV9 with TRBJ1-2; D is possibly TRBD1 (5 bases). The germline V and J ends were trimmed by 0 bases and 1 base, with 10 bases remaining between them. Per the germline V gene, CDR1 is SGDLS and CDR2 is YYNGEE. The CDR3 contains 15 residues. CDR3 DNA sequence: TGTGCCAGCAGCGTAGGGGCAGGGCTTAACTATGGCTACACCTTC. It is translated as CASSVGAGLNYGYTF.

The chain is built from TRBV11-1 and TRBJ2-3; TRBD2 matches 7 bases. CDR1 and CDR2 (germline): SGHAT, FQDESV (reference sequence). V shed 5 bases, J shed 1 base, and the junction held 9 bases outside the gene matches. The CDR3 is 16 amino acids. The CDR3 nucleotides read TGTGCCAGCAGCCGCGGAGGAGGACTAGGCACAGATACGCAGTATTTT. It codes for CASSRGGGLGTDTQYF.

The chain has TRBV7-9 and TRBJ1-2; no definite D call. The germline V gene encodes CDR1 SEHNR and CDR2 FQNEAQ (reference sequence). Trimming shortened V by 4 bases and J by 4 bases, and 10 bases separated the two germline ends. The CDR3 has 13 residues. CDR3 DNA sequence: TGTGCCAGCAGCTCGGCGTTCTTCTATGGCTACACCTTC. This codes for CASSSAFFYGYTF. The full variable domain, its missing parts supplied by reference TRBV7-9 and TRBJ1-2, is DTGVSQNPRHKITKRGQNVTFRCDPISEHNRLYWYRQTLGQGPEFLTYFQNEAQLEKSRLLSDRFSAERPKGSFSTLEIQRTEQGDSAMYLCASSSAFFYGYTFGSGTRLTVV.

This clonotype was counted a few times. This chain uses TRBV27 with TRBJ2-5; D is undetermined. Germline-derived CDR1 and CDR2 are MNHEY and SMNVEV (reference sequence). The V gene lost 2 bases and the J gene lost 4 bases, with 5 bases spanning the gap. CDR3 length: 12 amino acids. The DNA of the CDR3 is TGTGCCAGCAGTTTAGATGGAGAGACCCAGTACTTC. Residues: CASSLDGETQYF.

The J gene is TRBJ2-7, the V gene TRBV18; maybe TRBD2 (5 bases). Germline values: CDR1 KGHSH, CDR2 LQKENI. Between the trimmed V and J ends, which lost 3 bases and 2 bases, there was a span of 14 bases. The length of the CDR3 is 15 residues. CDR3 sequence (DNA): TGTGCCAGCTCACCTCGAGAGGGTACTACCTACGAGCAGTACTTC. Protein product: CASSPREGTTYEQYF.

The CDR3 sequence: CASSYSRVREGFTDTQYF. The CDR3 nucleotides read TGTGCCAGCAGTTACTCGAGGGTTCGGGAGGGTTTCACAGATACGCAGTATTTT. The J gene is TRBJ2-3, the V gene TRBV6-5, with 8 bases fitting TRBD2. Germline CDR1 and CDR2: MNHEY and SVGAGI. This CDR3 spans 18 amino acids. The junction had 10 bases not matched to a gene; V was cut back by 0 bases and J by 2 bases.

This clonotype was recorded once. The V and J genes are TRBV5-6 and TRBJ2-1; no definite D call. Trimming left V 4 bases short and J 8 bases short, with 10 bases between. The CDR3 covers 12 residues. Germline V gives CDR1 SGHDT, CDR2 YYEEEE. CDR3 DNA sequence: TGTGCCAGCAGCCCAACCTCCTATGAGCAGTTCTTC. This sequence encodes CASSPTSYEQFF.

V is TRBV10-2 and J is TRBJ1-1, with TRBD1 as a possible D gene (6 bases). The CDR3 covers 15 residues. The V and J ends lost 4 bases and 7 bases respectively, with 19 bases between them. Germline values: CDR1 WSHSY, CDR2 SAAADI. Written as DNA, the CDR3 is TGCGCCAGCAGTGCCCCCACCAGGGGTTGGAGTGAAGCTTTCTTT. It encodes CASSAPTRGWSEAFF.

The CDR3 sequence: CASSPHHKGHNEQFF. CDR3 sequence (DNA): TGTGCCAGCAGCCCCCATCATAAGGGACACAATGAGCAGTTCTTC. This chain uses TRBV9 with TRBJ2-1; either TRBD1 or TRBD2 may supply D (5 bases each). V dropped 4 bases and J dropped 5 bases, with 16 bases sitting between them. The CDR3 is made up of 15 amino acids. Per germline, CDR1 SGDLS and CDR2 YYNGEE.

The chain uses TRBV15 and TRBJ2-5; the D gene is possibly TRBD1 (5 bases). V gave up 0 bases and J gave up 2 bases, with 13 bases separating them. There are 16 residues in the CDR3. CDR1 is LNHNV, CDR2 YYDKDF, per germline (reference sequence). In nucleotides, the CDR3 is TGTGCCACCAGCAGAGATGATCTGGGGCCGCAAGAGACCCAGTACTTC. Its protein is CATSRDDLGPQETQYF.

The J gene is TRBJ2-7, the V gene TRBV4-1; no reliable D call. V was shortened by 2 bases and J by 3 bases, with 8 bases between the two germline ends. The germline V gene has CDR1 MGHRA and CDR2 YSYEKL. The CDR3 covers 13 residues. The chain's CDR3 is CASSQRQDYEQYF. CDR3 DNA sequence: TGCGCCAGCAGCCAACGCCAAGACTACGAGCAGTACTTC.

The chain joins TRBV20-1 to TRBJ1-1; 7 nucleotides align to TRBD1. CDR3 length: 13 residues. Germline V gene lookup returns CDR1 DFQATT and CDR2 SNEGSKA (reference sequence). With 5 bases clipped from V and 5 bases from J, the junction kept 8 bases outside the gene matches. The CDR3 DNA sequence: TGCAGTGCTGACACGACAGGGAGGACTGAAGCTTTCTTT. It codes for CSADTTGRTEAFF.

This chain's CDR3 is CASSQPGTVEEQYF. The CDR3 DNA is TGCGCCAGCAGCCAGCCTGGGACAGTGGAGGAGCAGTACTTC. The J gene is TRBJ2-7, the V gene TRBV4-1, with 7 positions matching TRBD1. This CDR3 region has 14 residues. Germline values: CDR1 MGHRA, CDR2 YSYEKL. The V gene end was trimmed by 3 bases and the J gene end by 7 bases; junction bases not matched to a gene: 9.